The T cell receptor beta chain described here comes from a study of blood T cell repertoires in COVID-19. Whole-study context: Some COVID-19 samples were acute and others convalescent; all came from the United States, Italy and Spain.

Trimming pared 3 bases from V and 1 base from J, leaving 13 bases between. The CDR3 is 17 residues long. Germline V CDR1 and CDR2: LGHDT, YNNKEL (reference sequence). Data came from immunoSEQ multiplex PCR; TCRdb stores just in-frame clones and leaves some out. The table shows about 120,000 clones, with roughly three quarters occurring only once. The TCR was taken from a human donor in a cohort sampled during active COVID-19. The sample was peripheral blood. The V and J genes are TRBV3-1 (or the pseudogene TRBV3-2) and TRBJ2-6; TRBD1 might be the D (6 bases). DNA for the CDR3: TGTGCCAGCAGCCACCTAACAGGGTCGTCTGGGGCCAACGTCCTGACTTTC. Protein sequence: CASSHLTGSSGANVLTF.